The 18 T cell receptor beta chains presented below share a single source sample, sequenced in a study of blood T cell repertoires in COVID-19. The repertoire was sequenced with immunoSEQ multiplex PCR; TCRdb's copy has only in-frame clones and lacks some. The table shows roughly 28,000 clones, with approximately 83% occurring only once. The sample was peripheral blood. The receptors derive from a man between 70 and 80 years old with acute or convalescent COVID-19.

This chain uses TRBV6-5 with TRBJ2-3, with 7 bases aligning to TRBD1. V lost 6 bases and J lost 2; bases outside the gene matches: 5. This CDR3 region has 14 residues. Looked up from germline, CDR1 is MNHEY and CDR2 is SVGAGI. The CDR3 reads CASSLDRDTDTQYF. As DNA, the CDR3 is TGTGCCAGCAGCCTCGACAGGGACACAGATACGCAGTATTTT.

The V gene is TRBV10-3, the J gene TRBJ2-7; 10 bases fit TRBD2. CDR3 length: 16 residues. The trim removed 0 bases at V and 2 bases at J, leaving 4 bases unmatched. From germline, CDR1 is ENHRY and CDR2 SYGVKD. This chain's CDR3 is CAISESTSGRAYEQYF. In nucleotides, the CDR3 is TGTGCCATCAGTGAGTCGACCAGCGGGAGGGCCTACGAGCAGTACTTC.

The V gene is TRBV18, the J gene TRBJ1-5; perhaps TRBD1 as D (5 bases). Looked up from germline, CDR1 is KGHSH and CDR2 is LQKENI. Trimming cost V 3 bases and J 2 bases, with 11 bases left between them. The CDR3 has 15 amino acids. Written as DNA, the CDR3 is TGTGCCAGCTCACCTACAGGTACACGCAATCAGCCCCAGCATTTT. This gives the protein CASSPTGTRNQPQHF.

This clone was seen only once. This sequence joins TRBV6-5 and TRBJ1-1, with D maybe TRBD1 (5 bases). The germline V and J ends were trimmed by 7 bases and 0 bases, with 15 bases remaining between them. The germline V gene encodes CDR1 MNHEY and CDR2 SVGAGI. This CDR3 is 15 amino acids long. DNA for the CDR3: TGTGCCAGCACCCGGAATCAAGGGGTGAACACTGAAGCTTTCTTT. Translating it yields CASTRNQGVNTEAFF.

The chain recombines TRBV5-1 with TRBJ2-2, with a tentative D call TRBD2 (5 bases). The V end lost 6 bases, the J end lost 4 bases, and 13 bases lay between the germline ends. The CDR3 spans 14 residues. From germline, CDR1 is SGHRS and CDR2 YFSETQ. Here the CDR3 DNA reads TGCGCCAGCACCATCGGGGTGAGCACCGGGGAGCTGTTTTTT. Its translation is CASTIGVSTGELFF.

The chain joins TRBV7-7 to TRBJ1-2, with 10 bases that match TRBD1. This CDR3 has 15 amino acids. CDR1 and CDR2 from the germline V gene are SSHAT and FNYEAQ (reference sequence). Unmatched junction bases numbered 7, after V lost 5 bases and J lost 4 bases. Here the CDR3 DNA reads TGTGCCAGCAGCCACTCCGGGACAGGGGCCTATGGCTACACCTTC. This gives the protein CASSHSGTGAYGYTF.

The sample holds a few counts of this clone. This chain connects TRBV7-8 to TRBJ1-2; D is perhaps TRBD1 (6 bases). V lost 6 bases to trimming and J lost 6 bases, with 14 bases between them. In germline, CDR1 is SGHVS, CDR2 FQNEAQ. The CDR3 has 13 amino acids. The CDR3 loop reads CASSRGGPDGYTF. Written as DNA, the CDR3 is TGTGCCAGCAGTCGGGGGGGGCCGGATGGCTACACCTTC.

This clone was seen just once. The V call is TRBV28, the J call TRBJ1-1, with D perhaps TRBD1 (6 bases). This CDR3 is 11 amino acids long. Trimming stripped 5 bases from V and 9 bases from J, with 10 bases between. CDR1 and CDR2 from the germline V gene are MDHEN and SYDVKM. In DNA form, the CDR3 reads TGTGCCAGCAGTCGGACAGATCAAGCTTTCTTT. It translates to CASSRTDQAFF. Full variable domain (remainder filled in from reference TRBV28 and TRBJ1-1): DVKVTQSSRYLVKRTGEKVFLECVQDMDHENMFWYRQDPGLGLRLIYFSYDVKMKEKGDIPEGYSVSREKKERFSLILESASTNQTSMYLCASSRTDQAFFGQGTRLTVV.

The V and J genes are TRBV19 and TRBJ2-1; 13 nucleotides align to TRBD2. Germline V gene lookup returns CDR1 LNHDA and CDR2 SQIVND (reference sequence). This CDR3 has 14 residues. Losses at the gene ends were 1 base for V and 9 bases for J; bases not matched to a gene: 0. As DNA, the CDR3 is TGTGCCAGTAGTATAGGACTAGCGGGAGGTGAGCAGTTCTTC. Protein product: CASSIGLAGGEQFF.

The rearrangement links TRBV2 to TRBJ2-3; 10 positions agree with TRBD1. CDR1 SNHLY and CDR2 FYNNEI come from the germline V gene. The CDR3 has 14 amino acids. The ends lost 6 bases at V and 3 bases at J; junction bases unmatched: 3. In nucleotides, the CDR3 is TGTGCCAGCAGCCGGGACAGGGGAACAGATACGCAGTATTTT. Protein: CASSRDRGTDTQYF.

The rearrangement links TRBV4-3 to TRBJ2-7; 7 nucleotides match TRBD1. Germline V gene sequence: CDR1 LGHNA, CDR2 YSLEER. The length of the CDR3 is 14 residues. V was pared by 3 bases and J by 0 bases, with 2 bases of the junction left unmatched. For the CDR3, the DNA is TGCGCCAGCAGCCAGGACAGGAGCTCCTACGAGCAGTACTTC. Encoded protein: CASSQDRSSYEQYF.

This clone was seen just once. The chain combines TRBV5-1 with TRBJ1-5; maybe TRBD1 (5 bases). Per germline, CDR1 SGHRS and CDR2 YFSETQ. The CDR3 has 15 residues. V was cut by 4 bases and J by 9 bases, with 20 bases left in between. The CDR3 region is CASSTGYADPGPQHF. Here the CDR3 DNA reads TGCGCCAGCAGCACAGGATACGCTGACCCGGGGCCCCAGCATTTT.

The V gene is TRBV6-6, the J gene TRBJ2-1; 9 bases agree with TRBD2. With V trimmed by 6 bases and J by 5 bases, 8 bases remained unmatched. This CDR3 contains 15 residues. Per germline, CDR1 MNHNY and CDR2 SVGAGI (reference sequence). The DNA of the CDR3 is TGTGCCAGCAGGCCCCAGGGACTAGCTAACAATGAGCAGTTCTTC. Its protein product is CASRPQGLANNEQFF.

This clone was detected only once. V gene TRBV6-5 combines with J gene TRBJ1-2; 7 bases match TRBD1. The trim removed 6 bases at V and 8 bases at J, leaving 12 bases unmatched. There are 14 residues in the CDR3. Germline V CDR1 and CDR2: MNHEY, SVGAGI. The CDR3 coding sequence is TGTGCCAGCAGAAAAGGACAGGTCGAGGAGGGCTACACCTTC. It is translated as CASRKGQVEEGYTF.

The genes are TRBV7-3 and TRBJ2-3, with D tentatively TRBD1 (6 bases). The CDR3 has 13 residues. V shed 5 bases and J shed 4 bases, with 10 bases lying between them. Germline values: CDR1 SGHTA, CDR2 FQGTGA. This chain's CDR3 is CASSLGQPDTQYF. In DNA form, the CDR3 reads TGTGCCAGCAGCCTAGGACAGCCAGATACGCAGTATTTT.

V is TRBV6-2 or TRBV6-3 and J is TRBJ2-1; 11 nucleotides match TRBD2. Trimming removed 4 bases from V and 6 bases from J; junction bases left unmatched: 11. The CDR3 consists of 17 residues. Germline-derived CDR1 and CDR2 are MNHEY and SVGEGT. The CDR3 here is CASSSLTSGKIGNEQFF. The CDR3 nucleotides read TGTGCCAGCAGTTCTTTGACTAGCGGGAAGATTGGCAATGAGCAGTTCTTC.

The rearrangement uses TRBV20-1 and TRBJ2-2; 9 bases match TRBD1. Germline values: CDR1 DFQATT, CDR2 SNEGSKA (reference sequence). The CDR3 contains 16 residues. V lost 3 bases, J lost 2 bases, and 7 bases stayed unmatched. The CDR3, as DNA: TGCAGTGCTAGTCAGAGGGACAGGGATAACACCGGGGAGCTGTTTTTT. Encoded protein: CSASQRDRDNTGELFF.

The rearrangement links TRBV7-9 to TRBJ1-2; TRBD1 matches at 8 bases. Germline CDR1 SEHNR, CDR2 FQNEAQ (reference sequence). This CDR3 has 14 residues. The trim removed 5 bases at V and 2 bases at J, leaving 4 bases unmatched. The CDR3 is CASSPRTGNYGYTF. The CDR3 DNA sequence: TGTGCCAGCAGCCCTCGGACAGGGAACTATGGCTACACCTTC. Complete variable domain (other parts from reference TRBV7-9 and TRBJ1-2): DTGVSQNPRHKITKRGQNVTFRCDPISEHNRLYWYRQTLGQGPEFLTYFQNEAQLEKSRLLSDRFSAERPKGSFSTLEIQRTEQGDSAMYLCASSPRTGNYGYTFGSGTRLTVV.